This T cell receptor beta chain appears in the sequencing data of a study of cytomegalovirus exposure and HLA in healthy donors. The CDR3 contains 16 residues. V was shortened by 1 base and J by 0 bases, with 10 bases between the two germline ends. In germline, CDR1 is MDHEN, CDR2 SYDVKM. A multiplex PCR was run with 60 Vbeta primers and 13 Jbeta primers. Sequenced by immunoSEQ multiplex PCR; TCRdb stores in-frame clones only, minus some. The sample contains approximately 170,000 clones, 70% of which appear only once. This chain connects TRBV28 to TRBJ2-1; no definite D call. The sample taken for sequencing was PBMCs. The clonotype comes from a man between 18 and 29 years old in good health and CMV-seropositive. CDR3 in DNA: TGTGCCAGCAGTTTATTAGGCTGGAGCTCCTACAATGAGCAGTTCTTC. Translated, it gives CASSLLGWSSYNEQFF.